The 30 T cell receptor beta chains presented below share a single source sample, sequenced in a study of blood T cell repertoires in COVID-19. Sequencing used immunoSEQ multiplex PCR; TCRdb keeps in-frame clones, though not all of them. Among some 270,000 clones listed, about 90% were seen once. Sequencing was done on a sample of PBMCs or T cells enriched from blood (not recorded which). The receptor source for this set is a young woman with acute COVID-19.

The rearrangement joins TRBV30 to TRBJ2-3; D may be TRBD1 (6 bases). Germline V lookup: CDR1 GTSNPN, CDR2 SVGIG (reference sequence). Deletions cut 2 bases from V and 6 bases from J, with 12 bases between. The CDR3 loop spans 13 amino acids. CDR3 in DNA: TGTGCCTGGAGTCTAACAGGGCCCGATACGCAGTATTTT. It encodes CAWSLTGPDTQYF.

This clone has a single count. The chain combines TRBV9 with TRBJ2-1, with TRBD2 matching 9 bases. Germline CDR1 SGDLS, CDR2 YYNGEE. The J segment lost 1 base and the V segment lost 3 bases, leaving 2 bases of the junction unmatched. The CDR3 spans 15 residues. The CDR3 DNA sequence: TGTGCCAGCAGCGCTCTAGCGGGATCCTACAATGAGCAGTTCTTC. Its translation: CASSALAGSYNEQFF.

V usage is TRBV5-1 and J usage is TRBJ1-3; D ambiguous. Between the trimmed V and J ends, which lost 4 bases and 4 bases, there was a span of 15 bases. In germline, CDR1 is SGHRS, CDR2 YFSETQ. The CDR3 spans 15 residues. As DNA, the CDR3 is TGCGCCAGCAGCCCTCAAGCGGCACTAGGAAACACCATATATTTT. Protein sequence: CASSPQAALGNTIYF.

This clone was counted only a few times. The chain couples TRBV19 to TRBJ2-1, with TRBD1 matching over 9 bases. Germline V CDR1 and CDR2: LNHDA, SQIVND (reference sequence). Losses at the gene ends were 5 bases for V and 5 bases for J; bases not matched to a gene: 16. This CDR3 contains 18 residues. In DNA form, the CDR3 reads TGTGCCAGTAGTCCGTTAGGTATAGGGACAGGGCATGACAATGAGCAGTTCTTC. This translates into CASSPLGIGTGHDNEQFF.

A single count supports this clone. The rearrangement links TRBV7-9 to TRBJ1-5, with D hard to call. CDR1 SEHNR and CDR2 FQNEAQ come from the germline V gene (reference sequence). Trimming left V 1 base short and J 7 bases short, with 8 bases between. The CDR3 consists of 13 residues. The CDR3 protein is CASSLEGSQPQHF. The CDR3, as DNA: TGTGCCAGCAGCTTAGAAGGGAGCCAGCCCCAGCATTTT. Full variable domain (remainder filled in from reference TRBV7-9 and TRBJ1-5): DTGVSQNPRHKITKRGQNVTFRCDPISEHNRLYWYRQTLGQGPEFLTYFQNEAQLEKSRLLSDRFSAERPKGSFSTLEIQRTEQGDSAMYLCASSLEGSQPQHFGDGTRLSIL.

The chain is built from TRBV28 and TRBJ2-1, with a weak D call TRBD1 (5 bases). The CDR3 has 11 residues. From germline, CDR1 is MDHEN and CDR2 SYDVKM. V was trimmed by 3 bases and J by 9 bases, leaving 6 bases between them. The chain's CDR3 is CASSFRGEQFF. The CDR3 region has the DNA TGTGCCAGCAGTTTTAGGGGTGAGCAGTTCTTC.

The chain uses TRBV24-1 and TRBJ2-7; possible D gene TRBD2, 6 bases. The V gene's germline CDR1 is KGHDR and CDR2 SFDVKD. Between the trimmed V and J ends, which lost 2 bases and 4 bases, there was a span of 20 bases. The CDR3 loop spans 17 amino acids. This chain's CDR3 is CATSDSQSGAHQYEQYF. The CDR3 DNA reads as TGTGCCACCAGTGATTCCCAATCGGGAGCGCATCAATACGAGCAGTACTTC.

For the CDR3, the DNA is TGTGCCAGCAGTTTGCCCCAACCCGGGAGGCCCCAGCATTTT. It encodes CASSLPQPGRPQHF. The rearrangement links TRBV28 to TRBJ1-5; D is unclear. The V end lost 3 bases, the J end lost 9 bases, and 15 bases lay between the germline ends. There are 14 residues in the CDR3. CDR1 and CDR2 from the germline V gene are MDHEN and SYDVKM.

The chain uses TRBV28 and TRBJ2-3, with 15 bases lining up with TRBD2. V gave up 6 bases and J gave up 6 bases; unmatched junction bases: 7. The germline V gene encodes CDR1 MDHEN and CDR2 SYDVKM. The CDR3 is 16 residues long. As DNA, the CDR3 is TGTGCCAGCAGCCCGGGACTAGCGGGAGGTTGGGATACGCAGTATTTT. Its translation: CASSPGLAGGWDTQYF.

The chain couples TRBV28 to TRBJ1-5; a weak D match, TRBD1 (5 bases). Germline CDR1 MDHEN, CDR2 SYDVKM. This CDR3 region has 15 residues. V lost 6 bases and J lost 6, with 18 bases in between. The CDR3 nucleotides are TGTGCCAGCAGCATTGACAGCGTAGCCAGTCAGCCCCAGCATTTT. It is translated as CASSIDSVASQPQHF.

This clone has more than one count but fewer than ten. The CDR3 sequence: CASSPPSGSTDTQYF. The CDR3 nucleotides read TGTGCCAGCTCACCACCGAGCGGGAGCACAGATACGCAGTATTTT. The chain couples TRBV18 to TRBJ2-3; maybe TRBD2 (6 bases). V was clipped by 0 bases and J by 0 bases, with 7 bases between them. The length of the CDR3 is 15 residues. The germline gives CDR1 KGHSH, CDR2 LQKENI.

J is TRBJ1-2 and V is TRBV7-2; no definite D call. Germline CDR1 is SGHTA and CDR2 is FQGNSA. V lost 1 base and J lost 4, with 10 bases in between. The CDR3 covers 14 residues. CDR3 sequence (DNA): TGTGCCAGCAGCTTAGACCAGGAGGCCTATGGCTACACCTTC. Protein sequence: CASSLDQEAYGYTF.

This clone was observed a single time. The V call is TRBV27, the J call TRBJ2-5; D possibly corresponds to TRBD2 (5 bases). Germline values: CDR1 MNHEY, CDR2 SMNVEV (reference sequence). Trimming took off 3 bases at V and 10 bases at J, with 12 bases between the two ends. The CDR3 covers 12 residues. CDR3 DNA: TGTGCCAGCAGTTTCGGAGGAAAGGACCAGTACTTC. Translation gives CASSFGGKDQYF.

The chain carries TRBV7-8 and TRBJ1-5; 7 bases fit TRBD1. This CDR3 contains 15 residues. The junction had 7 bases not matched to a gene; V was cut back by 1 base and J by 7 bases. Germline CDR1 and CDR2: SGHVS and FQNEAQ. In DNA form, the CDR3 reads TGTGCCAGCAGCTTAGATCGAGGGGGCGGGCAGCCCCAGCATTTT. Residues: CASSLDRGGGQPQHF. Together with reference TRBV7-8 and TRBJ1-5, the CDR3 gives the full variable domain: GAGVSQSPRYKVAKRGQDVALRCDPISGHVSLFWYQQALGQGPEFLTYFQNEAQLDKSGLPSDRFFAERPEGSVSTLKIQRTQQEDSAVYLCASSLDRGGGQPQHFGDGTRLSIL.

The rearrangement joins TRBV24-1 to TRBJ2-3; possible D gene TRBD2, 5 bases. The CDR3 spans 14 residues. From germline, CDR1 is KGHDR and CDR2 SFDVKD. Trimming removed 6 bases at V and 2 bases at J, with 11 bases between. CDR3 sequence reads: CATSLAEDTDTQYF. DNA for the CDR3: TGTGCCACCAGTCTGGCGGAGGACACAGATACGCAGTATTTT.

The J gene is TRBJ1-3, the V gene TRBV5-1; D call uncertain. Germline values: CDR1 SGHRS, CDR2 YFSETQ. The CDR3 is 16 amino acids. V was shortened by 2 bases and J by 0 bases, with 12 bases between the two germline ends. CDR3 bases: TGCGCCAGCAGCTTCCTCAGTCCTGACTCTGGAAACACCATATATTTT. Residues: CASSFLSPDSGNTIYF. Variable domain in full (rest from reference TRBV5-1 and TRBJ1-3): KAGVTQTPRYLIKTRGQQVTLSCSPISGHRSVSWYQQTPGQGLQFLFEYFSETQRNKGNFPGRFSGRQFSNSRSEMNVSTLELGDSALYLCASSFLSPDSGNTIYFGEGSWLTVV.

The chain has TRBV27 and TRBJ2-2; D is perhaps TRBD2 (6 bases). CDR3 length equals 15 residues. V lost 7 bases, J lost 0 bases, and 12 bases lay in between. CDR1 is MNHEY, CDR2 SMNVEV, per germline (reference sequence). The DNA for the CDR3 is TGTGCCAGCACCGGGTCGGGGGCGAACACCGGGGAGCTGTTTTTT. This translates into CASTGSGANTGELFF.

The chain joins TRBV5-1 to TRBJ2-1; 13 bases map to TRBD2. Germline V lookup: CDR1 SGHRS, CDR2 YFSETQ. CDR3 length: 17 amino acids. With V trimmed by 0 bases and J by 0 bases, 0 bases remained unmatched. DNA for the CDR3: TGCGCCAGCAGCTTGGGGACTAGCGGGAGCTCCTACAATGAGCAGTTCTTC. It encodes CASSLGTSGSSYNEQFF.

The CDR3 loop is CASSSISGGAGEQFF. The DNA of the CDR3 is TGTGCCAGCAGCTCGATTAGCGGAGGAGCCGGTGAGCAGTTCTTC. J is TRBJ2-1 and V is TRBV11-2, with D maybe TRBD2 (6 bases). Trimming removed 4 bases at V and 9 bases at J, with 19 bases between. Germline V lookup: CDR1 SGHAT, CDR2 FQNNGV. The CDR3 totals 15 residues.

The V call is TRBV4-3, the J call TRBJ2-1; TRBD2 matches 9 bases. With V trimmed by 4 bases and J by 4 bases, 8 bases remained unmatched. Germline CDR1 and CDR2: LGHNA and YSLEER. This CDR3 comprises 16 residues. The CDR3, as DNA: TGCGCCAGCAGCCTTAGCGGGAGTGGGGGATACAATGAGCAGTTCTTC. Protein product: CASSLSGSGGYNEQFF.

The chain is built from TRBV5-1 and TRBJ2-7; TRBD1 agrees at 8 bases. CDR1 is SGHRS, CDR2 YFSETQ, per germline. CDR3 length: 15 amino acids. With V trimmed by 0 bases and J by 3 bases, 5 bases remained unmatched. The CDR3 DNA follows: TGCGCCAGCAGCTTGGCCTGGGACAGGAACTACGAGCAGTACTTC. Encoded protein: CASSLAWDRNYEQYF.

The rearrangement links TRBV28 to TRBJ1-5; 7 bases match TRBD1. Losses at the gene ends were 5 bases for V and 7 bases for J; bases not matched to a gene: 14. The length of the CDR3 is 16 residues. CDR1 and CDR2 (germline): MDHEN, SYDVKM. CDR3: CASSEVSTGIKQPQHF. The CDR3 coding sequence is TGTGCCAGCAGTGAAGTATCGACAGGGATAAAACAGCCCCAGCATTTT.

V gene TRBV28 combines with J gene TRBJ1-4; D not resolved. V was pared by 6 bases and J by 5 bases, with 10 bases between. The CDR3 has 13 amino acids. Germline lookup yields CDR1 MDHEN and CDR2 SYDVKM. CDR3 in DNA: TGTGCCAGCAGACCCCCGGTGAATGAAAAACTGTTTTTT. Its translation is CASRPPVNEKLFF.

This clone was observed once. The chain uses TRBV12-5 and TRBJ1-1, with D possibly being TRBD1 (5 bases). V was pared by 7 bases and J by 4 bases, with 13 bases between. The CDR3 is made up of 13 amino acids. Germline loops: CDR1 LGHNT, CDR2 FRNRAP. Here the CDR3 reads CASALGGGTEAFF. For the CDR3, the DNA is TGTGCTAGTGCCCTCGGGGGAGGCACTGAAGCTTTCTTT.

This clone was detected once. This chain links TRBV4-1 with TRBJ2-7; 10 bases map to TRBD2. Germline CDR1 reads MGHRA; CDR2 reads YSYEKL. The CDR3 is made up of 16 amino acids. V trimming: 1 base; J trimming: 4 bases; junction bases outside the gene matches: 7. CDR3 loop: CASSQAPGTSVYEQYF. The CDR3, as DNA: TGCGCCAGCAGCCAAGCGCCCGGGACTAGCGTTTACGAGCAGTACTTC.

The CDR3 DNA is TGCAGTGCTAGTGGAGGGCGGAATGAGCAGTTCTTC. Protein sequence: CSASGGRNEQFF. The gene calls are TRBV20-1 and TRBJ2-1, with D possibly matching TRBD2 (6 bases). V was clipped by 3 bases and J by 7 bases, with 10 bases between them. This CDR3 is built from 12 residues. CDR1 is DFQATT, CDR2 SNEGSKA, per germline (reference sequence).

This clone was seen more than once but under ten times. The chain is built from TRBV15 and TRBJ2-7; the D gene is possibly TRBD1 (5 bases). The germline CDR1 and CDR2 sequences are LNHNV and YYDKDF (reference sequence). The CDR3 is 15 amino acids. V was cut by 0 bases and J by 1 base, with 10 bases left in between. CDR3 sequence reads: CATSRDVGQSYEQYF. DNA for the CDR3: TGTGCCACCAGCAGAGATGTCGGACAATCCTACGAGCAGTACTTC.

V and J are TRBV10-2 and TRBJ1-3; 8 positions match TRBD1. Germline CDR1 and CDR2: WSHSY and SAAADI. This CDR3 is built from 15 residues. Losses at the gene ends were 7 bases for V and 1 base for J; bases not matched to a gene: 6. As DNA, the CDR3 is TGCGCCAGCATGGGGCAGGGGGCTTCTGGAAACACCATATATTTT. Its translation is CASMGQGASGNTIYF.

The chain uses TRBV5-1 and TRBJ2-5; TRBD2 might be the D (7 bases). Germline V gene data show CDR1 as SGHRS and CDR2 as YFSETQ. The CDR3 consists of 16 residues. With 0 bases removed from V and 3 bases from J, the gap between germline ends came to 15 bases. The CDR3 nucleotides read TGCGCCAGCAGCTTGGCCAATGGGGGGGCGGAAGAGACCCAGTACTTC. It encodes CASSLANGGAEETQYF.

The chain recombines TRBV7-9 with TRBJ1-4; D is possibly TRBD1 (6 bases). CDR1 and CDR2 from the germline V gene are SEHNR and FQNEAQ (reference sequence). The CDR3 has 14 amino acids. V lost 3 bases and J lost 8, with 13 bases in between. This CDR3 is CASSLGAGYEKLFF. DNA of the CDR3: TGTGCCAGCAGCTTGGGGGCTGGGTACGAAAAACTGTTTTTT.